Below are 4 T cell receptor beta chains sequenced from a single sample in a study of blood T cell repertoires in COVID-19 (dated by TCRdb to 2018 to 2021). Library preparation used the immunoSEQ multiplex PCR assay. TCRdb retrieved this table from immuneACCESS and kept in-frame rearrangements only. Not all clones are present; in checked studies, unresolved V genes account for under half, and no reason is known for the remainder. The sample contains around 130,000 clones, around three quarters of them found a single time. Jointly, the top ten make up roughly a tenth of the sample. Sequencing was done on a sample of peripheral blood. The receptor source for this set is a human donor in a cohort sampled during active COVID-19.

The gene calls are TRBV11-2 and TRBJ2-7; 10 bases are a match to TRBD2. V lost 4 bases, J lost 2 bases, and 11 bases stayed unmatched. CDR3 size: 17 residues. Germline assignment: CDR1 SGHAT and CDR2 FQNNGV. CDR3 in DNA: TGTGCCAGCAGCTGGGGTGATAGCGGGGGGATTACCTACGAGCAGTACTTC. As protein: CASSWGDSGGITYEQYF. The full variable domain, rest sourced from reference TRBV11-2 and TRBJ2-7, is EAGVAQSPRYKIIEKRQSVAFWCNPISGHATLYWYQQILGQGPKLLIQFQNNGVVDDSQLPKDRFSAERLKGVDSTLKIQPAKLEDSAVYLCASSWGDSGGITYEQYFGPGTRLTVT.

The chain carries TRBV5-5 and TRBJ1-2; TRBD1 matches 8 bases. CDR3 length: 14 amino acids. With 0 bases clipped from V and 8 bases from J, the junction kept 6 bases outside the gene matches. CDR1 SGHKS and CDR2 YYEKEE come from the germline V gene (reference sequence). The CDR3 DNA sequence: TGTGCCAGCAGCTTGGGGCAGGGGGCGGAAGGCTACACCTTC. Translation gives CASSLGQGAEGYTF.

The chain is built from TRBV12-3 or TRBV12-4 and TRBJ1-4; D is possibly TRBD1 (6 bases). Trimming shortened V by 10 bases and J by 11 bases, and 17 bases separated the two germline ends. This CDR3 spans 12 amino acids. The CDR3 protein is CATEGPRGKLFF. The CDR3 DNA reads as TGTGCCACTGAGGGGCCGAGGGGGAAACTGTTTTTT.

The chain uses TRBV4-1 and TRBJ2-7; 7 bases are a match to TRBD1. CDR1 and CDR2 from the germline V gene are MGHRA and YSYEKL. V shed 0 bases and J 0 bases; nucleotides not matched to a gene: 2. The CDR3 consists of 15 residues. The CDR3, as DNA: TGCGCCAGCAGCCAAGAGGCAGGGGGCTCCTACGAGCAGTACTTC. Translating gives CASSQEAGGSYEQYF.